The 3 T cell receptor beta chains given below trace back to one sample, sequenced in a study of control samples from healthy donors and cancer patients. TCRdb keeps only in-frame clones here, not all; method: immunoSEQ multiplex PCR. Among tens of thousands of clones listed, roughly 83% were seen once. Specimen: PBMCs. These receptors originate from a man aged 55 to 69 with head and neck cancer.

J is TRBJ1-2 and V is TRBV5-6; tentative D call: TRBD1 (6 bases). Germline CDR1 and CDR2: SGHDT and YYEEEE. V dropped 5 bases and J dropped 4 bases, with 18 bases sitting between them. CDR3 length: 15 amino acids. The CDR3 nucleotides read TGTGCCAGCAGAGGCAGGACAGCTAAACTCTATGGCTACACCTTC. This sequence encodes CASRGRTAKLYGYTF.

This clone was found once. The V and J genes are TRBV20-1 and TRBJ2-3, with 11 bases that match TRBD2. This CDR3 comprises 14 residues. In germline, CDR1 is DFQATT, CDR2 SNEGSKA (reference sequence). Unmatched junction bases numbered 3, after V lost 3 bases and J lost 4 bases. CDR3 in DNA: TGCAGTGCTAGTCGTAGCGGGGGGGCAGATACGCAGTATTTT. It codes for CSASRSGGADTQYF.

The chain uses TRBV19 and TRBJ1-6; no reliable D call. This CDR3 region has 16 residues. The V and J ends lost 5 bases and 3 bases respectively, with 14 bases between them. Germline CDR1 LNHDA, CDR2 SQIVND (reference sequence). The DNA of the CDR3 is TGTGCCAGTAGTGGCGGTGGGAGTTACTATAATTCACCCCTCCACTTT. Protein sequence: CASSGGGSYYNSPLHF.